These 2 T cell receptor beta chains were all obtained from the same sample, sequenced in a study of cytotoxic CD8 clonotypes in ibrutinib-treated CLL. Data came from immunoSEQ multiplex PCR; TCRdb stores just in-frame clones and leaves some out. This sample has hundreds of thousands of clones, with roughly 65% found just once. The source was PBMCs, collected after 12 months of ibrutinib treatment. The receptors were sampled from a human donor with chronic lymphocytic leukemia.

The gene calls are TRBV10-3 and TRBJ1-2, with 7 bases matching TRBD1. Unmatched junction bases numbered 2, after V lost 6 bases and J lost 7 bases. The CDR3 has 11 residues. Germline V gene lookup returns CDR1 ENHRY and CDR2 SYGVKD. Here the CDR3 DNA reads TGTGCCATCAGCCGACAGGGTGGCTACACCTTC. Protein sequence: CAISRQGGYTF.

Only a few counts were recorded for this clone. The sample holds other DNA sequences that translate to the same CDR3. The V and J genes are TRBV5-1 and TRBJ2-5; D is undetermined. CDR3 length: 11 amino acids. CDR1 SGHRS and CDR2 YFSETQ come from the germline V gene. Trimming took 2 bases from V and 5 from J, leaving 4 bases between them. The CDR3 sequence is CASSFQETQYF. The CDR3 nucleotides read TGCGCCAGCAGCTTTCAGGAGACCCAGTACTTC.